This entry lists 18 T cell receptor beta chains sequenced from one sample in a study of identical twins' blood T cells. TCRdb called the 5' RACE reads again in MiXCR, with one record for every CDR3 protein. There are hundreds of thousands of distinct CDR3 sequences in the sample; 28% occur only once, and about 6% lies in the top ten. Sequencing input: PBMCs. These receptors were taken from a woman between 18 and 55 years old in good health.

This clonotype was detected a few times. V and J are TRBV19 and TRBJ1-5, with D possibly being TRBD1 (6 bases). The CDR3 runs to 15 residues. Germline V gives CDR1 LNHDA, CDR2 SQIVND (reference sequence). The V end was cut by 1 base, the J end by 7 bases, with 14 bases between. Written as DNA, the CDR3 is TGTGCCAGTAGTATAGCCGAGGGGGGTGGGCAGCCCCAGCATTTT. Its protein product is CASSIAEGGGQPQHF.

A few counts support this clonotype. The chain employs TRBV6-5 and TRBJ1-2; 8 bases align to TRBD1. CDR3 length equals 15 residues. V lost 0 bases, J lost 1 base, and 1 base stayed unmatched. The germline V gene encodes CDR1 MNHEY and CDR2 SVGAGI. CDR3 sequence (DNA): TGTGCCAGCAGTTACTCGACAGGGGATAACTATGGCTACACCTTC. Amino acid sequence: CASSYSTGDNYGYTF.

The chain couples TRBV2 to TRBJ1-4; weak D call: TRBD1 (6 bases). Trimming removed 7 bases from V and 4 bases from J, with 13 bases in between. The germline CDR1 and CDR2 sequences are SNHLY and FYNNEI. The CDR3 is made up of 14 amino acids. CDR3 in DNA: TGTGCCAGCACCTCCGGGACACTTAATGAAAAACTGTTTTTT. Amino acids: CASTSGTLNEKLFF.

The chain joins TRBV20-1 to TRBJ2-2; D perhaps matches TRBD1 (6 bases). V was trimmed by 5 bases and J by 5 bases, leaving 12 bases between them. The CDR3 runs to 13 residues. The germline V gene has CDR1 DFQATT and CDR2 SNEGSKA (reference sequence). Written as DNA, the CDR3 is TGCAGTGCTCCCAACAGGGAAACCGGGGAGCTGTTTTTT. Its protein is CSAPNRETGELFF.

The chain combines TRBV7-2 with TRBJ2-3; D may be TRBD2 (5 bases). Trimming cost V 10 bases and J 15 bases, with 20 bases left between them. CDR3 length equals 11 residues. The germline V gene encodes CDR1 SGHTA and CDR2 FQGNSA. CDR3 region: CATLSRGAGYF. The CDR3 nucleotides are TGTGCCACTCTTAGCCGTGGCGCGGGTTATTTT.

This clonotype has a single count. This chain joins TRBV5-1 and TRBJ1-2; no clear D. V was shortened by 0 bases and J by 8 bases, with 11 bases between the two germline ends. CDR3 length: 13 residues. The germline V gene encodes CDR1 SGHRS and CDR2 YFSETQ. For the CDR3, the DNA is TGCGCCAGCAGCTTGGGGGTCGATCGGGGCTACACCTTC. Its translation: CASSLGVDRGYTF. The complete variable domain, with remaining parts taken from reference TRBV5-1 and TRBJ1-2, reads KAGVTQTPRYLIKTRGQQVTLSCSPISGHRSVSWYQQTPGQGLQFLFEYFSETQRNKGNFPGRFSGRQFSNSRSEMNVSTLELGDSALYLCASSLGVDRGYTFGSGTRLTVV.

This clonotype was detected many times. In nucleotides, the CDR3 is TGTGCCAGCAGTTTATCTCGGGGCTACGAGCAGTACTTC. It encodes CASSLSRGYEQYF. The chain is built from TRBV27 and TRBJ2-7; weak D call: TRBD2 (5 bases). Germline values: CDR1 MNHEY, CDR2 SMNVEV (reference sequence). V lost 0 bases and J 3 bases, leaving 6 bases between the germline ends. The CDR3 totals 13 residues.

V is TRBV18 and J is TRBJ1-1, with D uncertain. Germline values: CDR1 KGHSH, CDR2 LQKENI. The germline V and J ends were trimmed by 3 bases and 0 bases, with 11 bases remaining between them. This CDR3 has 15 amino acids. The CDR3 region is CASSPNVPLNTEAFF. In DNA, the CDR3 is TGTGCCAGCTCACCCAACGTACCTTTGAACACTGAAGCTTTCTTT. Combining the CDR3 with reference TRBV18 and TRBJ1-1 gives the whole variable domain NAGVMQNPRHLVRRRGQEARLRCSPMKGHSHVYWYRQLPEEGLKFMVYLQKENIIDESGMPKERFSAEFPKEGPSILRIQQVVRGDSAAYFCASSPNVPLNTEAFFGQGTRLTVV.

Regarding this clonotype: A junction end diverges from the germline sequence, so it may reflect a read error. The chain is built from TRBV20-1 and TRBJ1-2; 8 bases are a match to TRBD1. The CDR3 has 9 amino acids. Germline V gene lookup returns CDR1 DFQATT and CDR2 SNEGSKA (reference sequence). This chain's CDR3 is CSSYPGQVF. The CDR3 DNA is TGCAGTTCTTACCCGGGACAGGTCTTC.

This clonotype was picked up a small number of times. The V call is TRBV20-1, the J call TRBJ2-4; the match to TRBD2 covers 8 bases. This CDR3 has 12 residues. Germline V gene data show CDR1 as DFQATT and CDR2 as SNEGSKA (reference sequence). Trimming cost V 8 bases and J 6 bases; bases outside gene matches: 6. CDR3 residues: CSLAGSLNIQYF. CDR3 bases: TGCAGTCTAGCGGGTTCCCTAAACATTCAGTACTTC.

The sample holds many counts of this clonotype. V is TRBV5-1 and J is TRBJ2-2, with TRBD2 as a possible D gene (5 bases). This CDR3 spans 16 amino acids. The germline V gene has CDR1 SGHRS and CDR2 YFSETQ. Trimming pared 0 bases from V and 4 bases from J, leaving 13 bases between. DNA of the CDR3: TGCGCCAGCAGCTTGGATCCGGGGATAAGCACCGGGGAGCTGTTTTTT. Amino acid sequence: CASSLDPGISTGELFF.

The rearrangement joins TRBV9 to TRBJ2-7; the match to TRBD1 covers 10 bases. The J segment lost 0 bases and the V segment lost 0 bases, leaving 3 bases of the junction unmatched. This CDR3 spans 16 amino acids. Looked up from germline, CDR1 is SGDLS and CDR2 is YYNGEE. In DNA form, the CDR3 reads TGTGCCAGCAGCGTAGAGGGACAGGGGAGCTCCTACGAGCAGTACTTC. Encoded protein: CASSVEGQGSSYEQYF.

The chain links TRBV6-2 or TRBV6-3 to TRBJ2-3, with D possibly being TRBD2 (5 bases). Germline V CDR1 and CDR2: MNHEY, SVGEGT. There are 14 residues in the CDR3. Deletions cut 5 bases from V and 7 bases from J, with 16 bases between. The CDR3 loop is CASSHGILRYTQYF. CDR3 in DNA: TGTGCCAGCAGTCACGGGATCCTCCGTTATACGCAGTATTTT.

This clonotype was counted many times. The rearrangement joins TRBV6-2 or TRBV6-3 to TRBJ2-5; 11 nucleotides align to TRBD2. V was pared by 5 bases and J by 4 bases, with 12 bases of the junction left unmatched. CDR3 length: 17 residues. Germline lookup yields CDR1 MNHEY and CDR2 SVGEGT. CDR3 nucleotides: TGTGCCAGCAGTCTCCGGGGGACTAGCGGAGTCCGAGAGACCCAGTACTTC. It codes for CASSLRGTSGVRETQYF.

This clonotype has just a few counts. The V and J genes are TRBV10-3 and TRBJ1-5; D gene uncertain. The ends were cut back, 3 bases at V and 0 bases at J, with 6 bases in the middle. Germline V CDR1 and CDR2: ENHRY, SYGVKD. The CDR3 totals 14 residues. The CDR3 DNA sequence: TGTGCCATCAGTGATTGGGGTAGCAATCAGCCCCAGCATTTT. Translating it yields CAISDWGSNQPQHF.

CDR3 coding DNA: TGTGCCAGCAGCAACCGGGACTCCACAACAGATACGCAGTATTTT. It is translated as CASSNRDSTTDTQYF. V is TRBV6-6 and J is TRBJ2-3; D possibly corresponds to TRBD2 (6 bases). The CDR3 loop spans 15 amino acids. V was cut by 6 bases and J by 3 bases, with 16 bases left in between. The germline CDR1 and CDR2 sequences are MNHNY and SVGAGI (reference sequence).

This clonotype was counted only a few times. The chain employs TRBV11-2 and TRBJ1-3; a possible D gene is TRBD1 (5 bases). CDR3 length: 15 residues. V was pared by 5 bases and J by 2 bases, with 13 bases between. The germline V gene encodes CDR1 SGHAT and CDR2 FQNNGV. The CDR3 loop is CASSRSQGTGNTIYF. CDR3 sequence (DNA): TGTGCCAGCAGCCGATCGCAGGGAACTGGAAACACCATATATTTT.

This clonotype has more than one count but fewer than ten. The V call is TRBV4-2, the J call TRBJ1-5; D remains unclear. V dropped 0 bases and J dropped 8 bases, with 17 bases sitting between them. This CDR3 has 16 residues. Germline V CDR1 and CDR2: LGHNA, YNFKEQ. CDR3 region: CASSQDLISIGKPQHF. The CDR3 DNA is TGTGCCAGCAGCCAAGATCTTATCTCTATCGGTAAGCCCCAGCATTTT.